These T cell receptor beta chains were read from a single sample in a study of cytomegalovirus exposure and HLA in healthy donors. Method: immunoSEQ multiplex PCR; TCRdb's copy keeps in-frame clones and lacks some. The sample consists of 190,000 or so clones, approximately 78% of them appearing once. Sequenced sample: PBMCs. The source of these receptors is a woman between 50 and 59 years old in good health and CMV-seropositive. Both conserved end residues are part of each CDR3. The D gene is left open where the match is weak. Not all rows give a size; the values are once, few, many and, for expanded clones, a class.

>NA|TRBV29-1|TRBJ1-2|NA
CSVAVDYGYTF
TGCAGCGTTGCGGTTGATTATGGCTACACCTTC
>NA|TRBV18|TRBJ2-5|NA
CASSPFFEDRVQYF
TGTGCCAGCTCACCATTTTTTGAGGACAGAGTTCAGTACTTC
>NA|TRBV7-2|TRBJ2-7|NA
CASSLEGQKYEQYF
TGTGCCAGCAGCTTAGAAGGACAGAAGTACGAGCAGTACTTC
>NA|TRBV2|TRBJ2-5|NA
CASRGSGSETQYF
TGTGCCAGCAGAGGGTCAGGGTCGGAGACCCAGTACTTC
>NA|TRBV5-1|TRBJ2-7|NA
CASSPYSSYEQYF
TGCGCCAGCAGCCCCTACTCCTCCTACGAGCAGTACTTC
>NA|TRBV18|TRBJ1-2|NA
CASSPRVMQGNYGYTF
TGTGCCAGCTCACCACGGGTTATGCAGGGGAACTATGGCTACACCTTC
>NA|TRBV28|TRBJ1-4|NA
CASSLRVGDFSEKLFF
TGTGCCAGCAGTCTCCGTGTCGGGGACTTCTCCGAAAAACTGTTTTTT
>NA|TRBV2|TRBJ1-1|TRBD1
CASREQGLNTEAFF
TGTGCCAGCAGGGAACAGGGGCTGAACACTGAAGCTTTCTTT
>NA|TRBV7-9|TRBJ2-7|TRBD1
CASSSQDRGYEQYF
TGTGCCAGCAGCTCCCAGGACAGGGGCTACGAGCAGTACTTC
>NA|TRBV7-8|TRBJ2-3|NA
CASSLGSGGTDTQYF
TGTGCCAGCAGCTTAGGGTCAGGGGGCACAGATACGCAGTATTTT
>NA|TRBV5-4|TRBJ2-1|TRBD2
CASSMGLADWTNEQFF
TGTGCCAGCAGCATGGGACTAGCGGATTGGACGAATGAGCAGTTCTTC
>NA|TRBV27|TRBJ2-2|NA
CASSLIESPTGELFF
TGTGCCAGCAGTTTAATTGAGAGTCCCACCGGGGAGCTGTTTTTT
>NA|TRBV7-9|TRBJ2-4|NA
CASSLAPSEAKNSQYF
TGTGCCAGCAGCTTAGCGCCTAGCGAGGCCAAAAACAGTCAGTACTTC
>NA|TRBV5-1|TRBJ1-4|NA
CASSLDGAGGEKLFF
TGCGCCAGCAGCTTGGACGGAGCTGGGGGCGAAAAACTGTTTTTT
>NA|TRBV2|TRBJ1-5|NA
CASQGNFVQPQHF
TGTGCCAGCCAGGGAAATTTTGTGCAGCCCCAGCATTTT
>NA|TRBV7-2|TRBJ2-3|TRBD2
CASSLVPGGLPDTQYF
TGTGCCAGCAGCTTAGTCCCGGGGGGGCTTCCAGATACGCAGTATTTT
>NA|TRBV10-3|TRBJ2-2|TRBD1
CAISEKPTGVTGELFF
TGTGCCATCAGTGAGAAACCGACAGGGGTTACCGGGGAGCTGTTTTTT
>NA|TRBV19|TRBJ1-3|NA
CASSIYPFSGNTIYF
TGTGCCAGTAGTATCTACCCCTTCTCTGGAAACACCATATATTTT
>few|TRBV18|TRBJ2-1|TRBD1
CASSLLGTGDHNEQFF
TGTGCCAGCTCACTACTGGGGACAGGCGACCACAATGAGCAGTTCTTC
>NA|TRBV7-2|TRBJ2-7|NA
CASSSGVLYEQYF
TGTGCCAGCAGCTCCGGGGTCCTCTACGAGCAGTACTTC
>NA|TRBV10-3|TRBJ2-3|NA
CAISEGVADTQYF
TGTGCCATCAGTGAGGGAGTCGCAGATACGCAGTATTTT
>NA|TRBV19|TRBJ1-6|TRBD1
CASSIQDRVRSPLHF
TGTGCCAGTAGTATCCAGGACAGGGTACGTTCACCCCTCCACTTT
>few|TRBV5-4|TRBJ2-3|NA
CASSSAFTDTQYF
TGTGCCAGCAGCAGTGCGTTTACAGATACGCAGTATTTT